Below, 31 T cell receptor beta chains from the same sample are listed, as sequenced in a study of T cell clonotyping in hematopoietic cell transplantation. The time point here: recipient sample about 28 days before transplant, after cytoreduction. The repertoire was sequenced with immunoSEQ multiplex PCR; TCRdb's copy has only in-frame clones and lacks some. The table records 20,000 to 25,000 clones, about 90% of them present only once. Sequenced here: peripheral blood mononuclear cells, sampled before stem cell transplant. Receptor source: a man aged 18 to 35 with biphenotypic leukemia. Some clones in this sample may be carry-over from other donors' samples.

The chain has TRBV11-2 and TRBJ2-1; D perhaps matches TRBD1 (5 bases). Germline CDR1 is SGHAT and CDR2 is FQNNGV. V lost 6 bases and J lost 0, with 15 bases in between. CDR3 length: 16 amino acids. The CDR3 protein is CASRRPRGSSYNEQFF. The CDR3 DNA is TGTGCCAGCAGACGCCCAAGGGGAAGCTCCTACAATGAGCAGTTCTTC.

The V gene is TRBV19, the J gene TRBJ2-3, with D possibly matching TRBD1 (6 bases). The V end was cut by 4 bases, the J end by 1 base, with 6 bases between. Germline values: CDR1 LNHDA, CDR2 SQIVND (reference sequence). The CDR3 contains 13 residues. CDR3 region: CASSTGGTDTQYF. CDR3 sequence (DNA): TGTGCCAGTAGTACAGGGGGCACAGATACGCAGTATTTT.

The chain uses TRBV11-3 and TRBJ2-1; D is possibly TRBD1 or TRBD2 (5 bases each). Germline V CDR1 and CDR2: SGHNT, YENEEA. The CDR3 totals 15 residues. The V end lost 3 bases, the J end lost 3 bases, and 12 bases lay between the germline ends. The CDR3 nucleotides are TGTGCCAGCAGCTTTGAACAGGAGGTCTACAATGAGCAGTTCTTC. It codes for CASSFEQEVYNEQFF.

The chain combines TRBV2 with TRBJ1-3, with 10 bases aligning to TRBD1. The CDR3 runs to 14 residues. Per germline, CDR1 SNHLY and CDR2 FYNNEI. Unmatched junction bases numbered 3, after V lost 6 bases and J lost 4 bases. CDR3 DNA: TGTGCCAGCAGAGAGGGACAGGGGGGAAACACCATATATTTT. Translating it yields CASREGQGGNTIYF.

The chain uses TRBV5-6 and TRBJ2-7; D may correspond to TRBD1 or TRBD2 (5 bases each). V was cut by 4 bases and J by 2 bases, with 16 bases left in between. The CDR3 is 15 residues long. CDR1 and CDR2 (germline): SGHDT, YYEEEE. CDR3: CASSAPSRGAYEQYF. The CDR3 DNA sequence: TGTGCCAGCAGCGCTCCCTCACGAGGGGCCTACGAGCAGTACTTC.

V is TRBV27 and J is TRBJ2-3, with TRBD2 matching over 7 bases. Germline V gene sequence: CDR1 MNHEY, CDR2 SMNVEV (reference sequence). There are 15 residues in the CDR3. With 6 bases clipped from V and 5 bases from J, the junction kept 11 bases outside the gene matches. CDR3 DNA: TGTGCCAGCAGCCGGAAACGGGGGGTTATAGATACGCAGTATTTT. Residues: CASSRKRGVIDTQYF.

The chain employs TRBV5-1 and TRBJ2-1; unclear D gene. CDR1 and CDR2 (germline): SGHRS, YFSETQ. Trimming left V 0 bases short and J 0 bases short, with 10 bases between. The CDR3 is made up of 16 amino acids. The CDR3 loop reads CASSLGSSHSYNEQFF. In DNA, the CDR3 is TGCGCCAGCAGCTTGGGATCTTCCCACTCCTACAATGAGCAGTTCTTC.

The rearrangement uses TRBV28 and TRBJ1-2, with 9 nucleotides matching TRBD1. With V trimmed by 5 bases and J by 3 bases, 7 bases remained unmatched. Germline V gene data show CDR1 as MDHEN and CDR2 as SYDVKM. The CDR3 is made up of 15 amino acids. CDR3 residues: CASSQRQGEDYGYTF. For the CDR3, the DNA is TGTGCCAGCAGTCAAAGACAGGGGGAGGACTATGGCTACACCTTC.

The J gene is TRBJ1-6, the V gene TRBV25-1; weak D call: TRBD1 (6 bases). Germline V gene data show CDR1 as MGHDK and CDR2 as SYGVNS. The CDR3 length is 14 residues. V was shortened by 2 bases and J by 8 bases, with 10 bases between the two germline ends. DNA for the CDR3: TGTGCCAGCAGTGAACACAGGGAGTATTCACCCCTCCACTTT. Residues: CASSEHREYSPLHF.

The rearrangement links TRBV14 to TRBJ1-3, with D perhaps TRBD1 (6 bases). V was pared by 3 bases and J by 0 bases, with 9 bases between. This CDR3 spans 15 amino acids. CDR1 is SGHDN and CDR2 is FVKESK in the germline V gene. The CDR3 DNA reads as TGTGCCAGCAGCCATGGACAGCACTCTGGAAACACCATATATTTT. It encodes CASSHGQHSGNTIYF.

The CDR3 DNA is TGTGCCACCGAAATCGGGGCCCCTGCGTGGCAGTTCTTC. As protein: CATEIGAPAWQFF. The chain couples TRBV11-3 to TRBJ2-1, with D perhaps being TRBD1 or TRBD2 (5 bases each). V was pared by 10 bases and J by 12 bases, with 22 bases between. This CDR3 has 13 amino acids. Looked up from germline, CDR1 is SGHNT and CDR2 is YENEEA.

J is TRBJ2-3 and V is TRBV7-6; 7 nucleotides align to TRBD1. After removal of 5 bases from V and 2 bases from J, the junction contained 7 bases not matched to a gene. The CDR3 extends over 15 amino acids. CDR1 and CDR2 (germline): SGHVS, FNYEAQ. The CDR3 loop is CASSPQGTDTDTQYF. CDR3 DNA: TGTGCCAGCAGCCCCCAAGGGACAGACACAGATACGCAGTATTTT. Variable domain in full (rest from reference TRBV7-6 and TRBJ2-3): GAGVSQSPRYKVTKRGQDVALRCDPISGHVSLYWYRQALGQGPEFLTYFNYEAQQDKSGLPNDRFSAERPEGSISTLTIQRTEQRDSAMYRCASSPQGTDTDTQYFGPGTRLTVL.

The CDR3 DNA sequence: TGTGCCAGCAGTGAAGCTGGAGATGATGGCTACACCTTC. Encoded protein: CASSEAGDDGYTF. The V and J genes are TRBV6-1 and TRBJ1-2; no clear D. Germline CDR1 is MNHNS and CDR2 is SASEGT. The V gene lost 0 bases and the J gene lost 6 bases, with 8 bases spanning the gap. The CDR3 length is 13 residues.

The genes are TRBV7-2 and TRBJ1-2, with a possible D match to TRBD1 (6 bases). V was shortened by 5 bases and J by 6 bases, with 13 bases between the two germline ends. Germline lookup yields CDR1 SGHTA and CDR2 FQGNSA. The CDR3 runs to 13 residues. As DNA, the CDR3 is TGTGCCAGCAGCCTACAGGGCGGGGATGGCTACACCTTC. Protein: CASSLQGGDGYTF.

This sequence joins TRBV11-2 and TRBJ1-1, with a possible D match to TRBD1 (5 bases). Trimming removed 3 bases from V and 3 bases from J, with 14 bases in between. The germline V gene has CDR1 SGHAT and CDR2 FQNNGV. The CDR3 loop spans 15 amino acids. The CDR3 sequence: CASSLGMGRDTEAFF. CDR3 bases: TGTGCCAGCAGCTTGGGGATGGGGCGCGACACTGAAGCTTTCTTT.

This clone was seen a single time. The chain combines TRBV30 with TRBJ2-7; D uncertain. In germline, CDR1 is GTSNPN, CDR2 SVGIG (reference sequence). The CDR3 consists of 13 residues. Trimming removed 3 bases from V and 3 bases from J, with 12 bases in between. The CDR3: CAWSAFVDYEQYF. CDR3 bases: TGTGCCTGGAGCGCTTTCGTAGACTACGAGCAGTACTTC. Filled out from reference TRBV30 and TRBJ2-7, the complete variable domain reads SQTIHQWPATLVQPVGSPLSLECTVEGTSNPNLYWYRQAAGRGLQLLFYSVGIGQISSEVPQNLSASRPQDRQFILSSKKLLLSDSGFYLCAWSAFVDYEQYFGPGTRLTVT.

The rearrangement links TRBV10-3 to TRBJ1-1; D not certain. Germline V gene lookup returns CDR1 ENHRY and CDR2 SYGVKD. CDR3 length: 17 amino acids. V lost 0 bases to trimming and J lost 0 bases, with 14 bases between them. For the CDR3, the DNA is TGTGCCATCAGTGAGTCACGGGCCCCGAGGGTGAACACTGAAGCTTTCTTT. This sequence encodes CAISESRAPRVNTEAFF.

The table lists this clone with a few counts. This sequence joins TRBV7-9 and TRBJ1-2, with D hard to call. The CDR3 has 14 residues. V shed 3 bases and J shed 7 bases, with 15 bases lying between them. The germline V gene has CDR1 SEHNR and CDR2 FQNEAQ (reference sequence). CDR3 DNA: TGTGCCAGCAGCTTCCGAGAGAGGGATAGTGGCTACACCTTC. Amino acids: CASSFRERDSGYTF.

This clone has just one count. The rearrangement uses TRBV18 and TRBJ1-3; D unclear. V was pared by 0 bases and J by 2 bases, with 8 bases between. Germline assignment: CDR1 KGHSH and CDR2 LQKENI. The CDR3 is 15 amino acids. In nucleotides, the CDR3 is TGTGCCAGCTCACCACCACCAGGTCCTGGAAACACCATATATTTT. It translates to CASSPPPGPGNTIYF.

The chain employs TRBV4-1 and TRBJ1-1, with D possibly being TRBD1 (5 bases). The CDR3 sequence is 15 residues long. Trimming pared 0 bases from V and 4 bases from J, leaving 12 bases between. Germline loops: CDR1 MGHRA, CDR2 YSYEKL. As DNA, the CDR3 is TGCGCCAGCAGCCAAGACGGGGCCGGGGGCACTGAAGCTTTCTTT. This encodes CASSQDGAGGTEAFF.

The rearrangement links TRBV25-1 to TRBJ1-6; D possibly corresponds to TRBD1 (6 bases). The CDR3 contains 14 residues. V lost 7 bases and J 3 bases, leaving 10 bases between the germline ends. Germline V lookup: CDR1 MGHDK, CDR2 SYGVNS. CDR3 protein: CASKDSNYNSPLHF. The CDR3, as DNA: TGTGCCAGCAAGGACAGTAACTATAATTCACCCCTCCACTTT.

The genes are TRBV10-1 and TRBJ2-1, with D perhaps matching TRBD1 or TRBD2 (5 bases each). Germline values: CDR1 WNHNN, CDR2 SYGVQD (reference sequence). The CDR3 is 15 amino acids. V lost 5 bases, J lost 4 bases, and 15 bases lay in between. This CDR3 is CASSQNTGGYNEQFF. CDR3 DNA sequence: TGCGCCAGCAGTCAGAACACAGGAGGATACAATGAGCAGTTCTTC.

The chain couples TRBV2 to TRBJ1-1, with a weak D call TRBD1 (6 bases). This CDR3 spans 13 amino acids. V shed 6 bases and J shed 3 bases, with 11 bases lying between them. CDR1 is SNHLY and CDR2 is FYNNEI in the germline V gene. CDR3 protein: CASSAQGHTEAFF. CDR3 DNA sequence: TGTGCCAGCAGCGCGCAGGGGCACACTGAAGCTTTCTTT.

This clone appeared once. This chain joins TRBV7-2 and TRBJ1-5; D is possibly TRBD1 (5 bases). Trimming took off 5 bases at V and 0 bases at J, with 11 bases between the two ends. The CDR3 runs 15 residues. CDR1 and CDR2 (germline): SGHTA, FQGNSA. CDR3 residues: CASSPQGNSNQPQHF. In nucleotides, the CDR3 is TGTGCCAGCAGCCCCCAGGGCAATAGCAATCAGCCCCAGCATTTT.

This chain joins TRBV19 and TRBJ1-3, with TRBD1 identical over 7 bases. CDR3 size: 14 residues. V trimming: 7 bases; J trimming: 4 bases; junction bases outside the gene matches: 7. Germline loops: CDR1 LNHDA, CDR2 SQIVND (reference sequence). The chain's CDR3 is CASTAGGNGNTIYF. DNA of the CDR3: TGTGCCAGTACCGCAGGGGGAAACGGAAACACCATATATTTT.

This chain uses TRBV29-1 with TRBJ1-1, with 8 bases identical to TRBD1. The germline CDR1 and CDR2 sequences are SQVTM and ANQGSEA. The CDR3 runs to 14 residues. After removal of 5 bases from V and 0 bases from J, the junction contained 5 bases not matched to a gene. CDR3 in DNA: TGCAGCGTTTCTAACAGGGGGATGAACACTGAAGCTTTCTTT. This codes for CSVSNRGMNTEAFF.

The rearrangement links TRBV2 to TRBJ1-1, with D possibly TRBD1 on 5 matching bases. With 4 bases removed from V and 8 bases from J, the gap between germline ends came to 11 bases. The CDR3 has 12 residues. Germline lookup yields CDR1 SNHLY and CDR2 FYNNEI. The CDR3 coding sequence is TGTGCCAGCAGTGTTTTTGCAGGGGAAGCTTTCTTT. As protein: CASSVFAGEAFF.

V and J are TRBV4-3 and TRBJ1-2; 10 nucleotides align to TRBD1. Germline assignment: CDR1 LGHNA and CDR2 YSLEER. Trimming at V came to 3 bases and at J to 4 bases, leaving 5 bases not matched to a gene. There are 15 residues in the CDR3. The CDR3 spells CASSHDGQGGYGYTF. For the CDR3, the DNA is TGCGCCAGCAGCCACGACGGACAGGGGGGCTATGGCTACACCTTC.

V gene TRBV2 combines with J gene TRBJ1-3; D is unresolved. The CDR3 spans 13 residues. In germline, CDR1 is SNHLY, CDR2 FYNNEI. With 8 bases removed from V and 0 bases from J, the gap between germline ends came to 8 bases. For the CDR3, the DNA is TGTGCCAGCGGAGGGTTCTCTGGAAACACCATATATTTT. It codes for CASGGFSGNTIYF. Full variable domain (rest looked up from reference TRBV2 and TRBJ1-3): EPEVTQTPSHQVTQMGQEVILRCVPISNHLYFYWYRQILGQKVEFLVSFYNNEISEKSEIFDDQFSVERPDGSNFTLKIRSTKLEDSAMYFCASGGFSGNTIYFGEGSWLTVV.

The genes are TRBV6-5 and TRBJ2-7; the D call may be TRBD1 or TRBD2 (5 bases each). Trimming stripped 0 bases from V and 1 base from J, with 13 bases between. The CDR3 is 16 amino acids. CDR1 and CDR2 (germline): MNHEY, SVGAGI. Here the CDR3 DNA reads TGTGCCAGCAGTTACTCCGGGACCTCCCTTTCCTACGAGCAGTACTTC. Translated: CASSYSGTSLSYEQYF.

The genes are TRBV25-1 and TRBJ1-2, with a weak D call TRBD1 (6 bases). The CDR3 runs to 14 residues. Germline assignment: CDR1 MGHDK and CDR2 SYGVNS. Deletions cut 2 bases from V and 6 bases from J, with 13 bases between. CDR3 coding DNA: TGTGCCAGCAGTGAAAGCTCCAGGGGACATGGCTACACCTTC. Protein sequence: CASSESSRGHGYTF.